This T cell receptor (beta chain) was retrieved from a study of Graves' ophthalmopathy and Graves' hyperthyroidism. Study details: Investigators collected peripheral blood at initial diagnosis, before any treatment was given.

The sequenced template was RNA, covering the TCR beta CDR3 region. RT-PCR in the first round used HTBI primers; a second-round multiplex PCR followed. TCRdb analysed the multiplex PCR reads with MiXCR anew, one entry per CDR3 protein. The table includes about 220,000 distinct CDR3 sequences, 20% to 25% detected once. This clonotype came up many times. The antigen is not known. The CDR3 runs 15 residues. Trimming left V 2 bases short and J 2 bases short, with 10 bases between. The germline V gene has CDR1 WSHSY and CDR2 SAAADI. Study conclusions and caveats: Stable hyperthyroidism and ophthalmopathy were told apart by a 13-signature model, which achieved around 88% sensitivity and roughly 76% specificity.

The chain joins TRBV10-2 to TRBJ1-5; D ambiguous. The clonotype was recovered from a woman between 45 and 60 years old with Graves' ophthalmopathy. Material: peripheral blood. CDR3 in amino acids: CASSEVGNGNQPQHF. The CDR3 DNA reads as TGCGCCAGCAGTGAGGTCGGGAATGGCAATCAGCCCCAGCATTTT.